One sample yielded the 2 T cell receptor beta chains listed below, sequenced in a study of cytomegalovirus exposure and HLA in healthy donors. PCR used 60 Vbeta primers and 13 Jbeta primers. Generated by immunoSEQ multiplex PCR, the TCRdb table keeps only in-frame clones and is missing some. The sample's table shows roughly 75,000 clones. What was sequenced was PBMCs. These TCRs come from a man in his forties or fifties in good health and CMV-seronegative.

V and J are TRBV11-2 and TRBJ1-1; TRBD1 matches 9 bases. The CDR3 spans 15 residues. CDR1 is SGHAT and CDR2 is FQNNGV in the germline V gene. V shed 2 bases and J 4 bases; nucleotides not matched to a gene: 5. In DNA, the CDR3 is TGTGCCAGCAGCTTACGGGGGACAGGGATCACTGAAGCTTTCTTT. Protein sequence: CASSLRGTGITEAFF.

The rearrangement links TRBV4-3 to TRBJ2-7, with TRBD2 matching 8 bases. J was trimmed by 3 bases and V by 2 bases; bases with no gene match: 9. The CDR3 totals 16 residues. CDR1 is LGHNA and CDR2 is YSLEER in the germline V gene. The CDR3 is CASSQYEAGDRYEQYF. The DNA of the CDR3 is TGCGCCAGCAGCCAATACGAAGCGGGGGACCGCTACGAGCAGTACTTC.